This passage covers 19 T cell receptor beta chains from one sample sequenced in a study of blood T cell repertoires in COVID-19. Assay: immunoSEQ multiplex PCR; the TCRdb copy retains only in-frame clones and omits some. The profile covers around 250,000 clones, with about four fifths appearing a single time and less than 4% taken by the ten largest. Specimen: peripheral blood. Source of these receptors: a woman between 18 and 29 years old with acute or convalescent COVID-19.

V and J are TRBV5-5 and TRBJ2-1; perhaps TRBD2 as D (5 bases). The CDR3 contains 13 residues. Germline V gene lookup returns CDR1 SGHKS and CDR2 YYEKEE (reference sequence). V was cut by 5 bases and J by 8 bases, with 14 bases left in between. The CDR3 loop is CASRLGLFDEQFF. Here the CDR3 DNA reads TGTGCCAGCAGACTAGGGTTGTTCGATGAGCAGTTCTTC.

J is TRBJ2-7 and V is TRBV28, with 10 bases identical to TRBD1. The length of the CDR3 is 15 residues. Germline trimming cut 5 bases from V and 2 bases from J; bases unmatched to any gene: 6. Germline assignment: CDR1 MDHEN and CDR2 SYDVKM. CDR3 region: CASSTGTGVPYEQYF. The CDR3 nucleotides read TGTGCCAGCAGTACGGGGACAGGGGTCCCCTACGAGCAGTACTTC.

This clone was recorded a few times. In nucleotides, the CDR3 is TGTGCCAGCAGTTTACGGAGGGTGAACACTGAAGCTTTCTTT. This gives the protein CASSLRRVNTEAFF. The chain uses TRBV27 and TRBJ1-1; no clear D. The germline CDR1 and CDR2 sequences are MNHEY and SMNVEV (reference sequence). Trimming pared 2 bases from V and 0 bases from J, leaving 7 bases between. This CDR3 spans 14 amino acids.

The chain carries TRBV27 and TRBJ1-5; 7 positions agree with TRBD1. The V segment lost 8 bases and the J segment 3 bases; nucleotides outside the gene matches: 13. There are 16 residues in the CDR3. Germline V gene lookup returns CDR1 MNHEY and CDR2 SMNVEV (reference sequence). CDR3 protein: CASRSIITGVNQPQHF. In DNA, the CDR3 is TGTGCCAGCCGATCAATCATCACAGGGGTCAATCAGCCCCAGCATTTT.

This clone turned up a few times. This chain links TRBV24-1 with TRBJ1-4, with TRBD1 matching over 9 bases. The V gene end was trimmed by 2 bases and the J gene end by 3 bases; junction bases not matched to a gene: 9. This CDR3 has 18 amino acids. CDR1 and CDR2 (germline): KGHDR, SFDVKD. CDR3 residues: CATSDSGTGTGANEKLFF. CDR3 nucleotide sequence: TGTGCCACCAGTGATTCTGGGACAGGGACAGGAGCTAATGAAAAACTGTTTTTT.

This clone has at least ten counts. V gene TRBV19 combines with J gene TRBJ2-1; 7 bases match TRBD2. This CDR3 spans 14 amino acids. Germline CDR1 LNHDA, CDR2 SQIVND (reference sequence). The V segment lost 5 bases and the J segment 7 bases; nucleotides outside the gene matches: 8. In DNA form, the CDR3 reads TGTGCCAGTAGTTCCCGGACTAGGCGGAATGAGCAGTTCTTC. Its translation: CASSSRTRRNEQFF.

The chain links TRBV19 to TRBJ1-2; TRBD1 agrees at 8 bases. V shed 7 bases and J 4 bases; nucleotides not matched to a gene: 5. The CDR3 covers 13 residues. Germline lookup yields CDR1 LNHDA and CDR2 SQIVND (reference sequence). CDR3: CASNKDRVYGYTF. In DNA form, the CDR3 reads TGTGCCAGTAACAAGGACAGGGTCTATGGCTACACCTTC.

The genes are TRBV5-6 and TRBJ1-5, with D perhaps matching TRBD1 (5 bases). The germline gives CDR1 SGHDT, CDR2 YYEEEE. V dropped 3 bases and J dropped 2 bases, with 18 bases sitting between them. This CDR3 has 17 amino acids. The CDR3 loop reads CASSSRTSTPGNQPQHF. DNA of the CDR3: TGTGCCAGCAGCTCGAGGACATCAACCCCAGGCAATCAGCCCCAGCATTTT.

The CDR3 loop reads CASSLGPRETYEQYF. The CDR3 DNA reads TGTGCCAGCAGCTTGGGTCCTCGGGAAACCTACGAGCAGTACTTC. The chain carries TRBV7-6 and TRBJ2-7, with TRBD2 as a possible D gene (5 bases). Trimming pared 3 bases from V and 2 bases from J, leaving 14 bases between. This CDR3 has 15 residues. Germline CDR1 is SGHVS and CDR2 is FNYEAQ.

For this clone: The junction departs from germline at one end; a sequencing error may be responsible. This chain links TRBV7-7 with TRBJ2-5, with TRBD2 matching over 8 bases. The CDR3 covers 13 residues. Germline V lookup: CDR1 SSHAT, CDR2 FNYEAQ (reference sequence). The CDR3: CASSSTSAETQYF. For the CDR3, the DNA is TGTGCTAGCAGCTCGACTAGCGCGGAGACCCAGTACTTC.

V usage is TRBV28 and J usage is TRBJ2-1; 9 nucleotides agree with TRBD1. The germline gives CDR1 MDHEN, CDR2 SYDVKM. The CDR3 spans 15 residues. Trimming cost V 6 bases and J 5 bases; bases outside gene matches: 8. The CDR3 DNA follows: TGTGCCAGCAGGCATCCGGGACAGGGAAACAATGAGCAGTTCTTC. Amino acid sequence: CASRHPGQGNNEQFF.

V gene TRBV27 combines with J gene TRBJ2-1, with a possible D match to TRBD2 (6 bases). Germline V gene lookup returns CDR1 MNHEY and CDR2 SMNVEV (reference sequence). The CDR3 is made up of 15 amino acids. The V gene lost 3 bases and the J gene lost 7 bases, with 16 bases spanning the gap. CDR3 nucleotides: TGTGCCAGCAGTTTTGTTCTGGGGGGAATTAATGAGCAGTTCTTC. Translation gives CASSFVLGGINEQFF.

As to this clone: The junction shows a germline mismatch at one end, possibly a read error. V and J are TRBV7-7 and TRBJ2-3; D might be TRBD2 (6 bases). The germline V gene encodes CDR1 SSHAT and CDR2 FNYEAQ (reference sequence). The CDR3 is 16 amino acids. The CDR3 reads CASSWLAVLLTDTQYF. Written as DNA, the CDR3 is TGTGCTAGCAGCTGGTTAGCGGTTCTCCTCACAGATACGCAGTATTTT.

The chain links TRBV28 to TRBJ2-7; perhaps TRBD2 as D (7 bases). The germline CDR1 and CDR2 sequences are MDHEN and SYDVKM. Deletions cut 3 bases from V and 1 base from J, with 10 bases between. This CDR3 comprises 14 residues. The CDR3 is CASSFEGGSYEQYF. The CDR3 DNA is TGTGCCAGCAGTTTCGAGGGGGGGTCCTACGAGCAGTACTTC.

The rearrangement joins TRBV5-6 to TRBJ2-4; 9 nucleotides align to TRBD2. The CDR3 has 15 residues. Germline-derived CDR1 and CDR2 are SGHDT and YYEEEE. The V gene end was trimmed by 0 bases and the J gene end by 3 bases; junction bases not matched to a gene: 1. The CDR3 region has the DNA TGTGCCAGCAGCTTGGCACTAGCGGGCAAAAACATTCAGTACTTC. Residues: CASSLALAGKNIQYF.

This sequence joins TRBV13 and TRBJ2-7; 8 positions agree with TRBD2. This CDR3 is 13 amino acids long. Germline V CDR1 and CDR2: PRHDT, FYEKMQ (reference sequence). Losses at the gene ends were 5 bases for V and 4 bases for J; bases not matched to a gene: 4. This CDR3 is CASSESSGYEQYF. DNA of the CDR3: TGTGCCAGCAGCGAATCTAGCGGGTACGAGCAGTACTTC.

The rearrangement uses TRBV2 and TRBJ1-3, with D perhaps TRBD1 (5 bases). The V and J ends lost 3 bases and 0 bases respectively, with 9 bases between them. The CDR3 has 15 residues. Germline CDR1 SNHLY, CDR2 FYNNEI. CDR3 in amino acids: CASSDGHLSGNTIYF. For the CDR3, the DNA is TGTGCCAGCAGTGATGGACACCTCTCTGGAAACACCATATATTTT.

The chain couples TRBV19 to TRBJ2-7; 10 positions match TRBD2. The CDR3 has 14 amino acids. The J segment lost 2 bases and the V segment lost 6 bases, leaving 4 bases of the junction unmatched. Germline values: CDR1 LNHDA, CDR2 SQIVND (reference sequence). The DNA for the CDR3 is TGTGCCAGTAGCTTAGCGGGAGGCCCCTACGAGCAGTACTTC. Amino acids: CASSLAGGPYEQYF.

The gene calls are TRBV5-3 and TRBJ2-2; D is unresolved. TRBV5-3 is marked as an open reading frame, function uncertain. The CDR3 covers 14 residues. V dropped 6 bases and J dropped 7 bases, with 16 bases sitting between them. This chain's CDR3 is CARITTRVVGELFF. The CDR3 DNA reads TGTGCCAGAATCACAACCCGGGTCGTCGGGGAGCTGTTTTTT.